The 4 T cell receptor beta chains below all came from one sample that was sequenced in a study of blood T cell repertoires in COVID-19 (dated by TCRdb to between 2020 and 2021). Libraries were made using the immunoSEQ multiplex PCR assay. TCRdb took this table from immuneACCESS and kept in-frame rearrangements with V and J called. Such tables lack part of the clones; where checked against another copy, unresolved V genes explain under half of the gap, and the rest is unexplained. For this sample there are some 73,000 clones; approximately 71% appear just once. The ten largest clonotypes hold about 2.1% of the sample. The specimen was peripheral blood. Receptor source: a man aged 65-85 years with COVID-19, enrolled during active disease.

Within the sample, this clone is medium-sized. This chain connects TRBV19 to TRBJ1-1; the D gene is possibly TRBD1 (5 bases). Germline CDR1 and CDR2: LNHDA and SQIVND (reference sequence). The CDR3 loop spans 15 amino acids. The V and J ends lost 3 bases and 1 base respectively, with 12 bases between them. CDR3 residues: CASSISGRANTEAFF. The CDR3 bases are TGTGCCAGTAGTATCTCCGGCAGGGCGAACACTGAAGCTTTCTTT.

This clone occurred a few times. The gene calls are TRBV12-3 or TRBV12-4 and TRBJ1-5, with D uncertain. The CDR3 runs 13 residues. Trimming took 7 bases from V and 8 from J, leaving 15 bases between them. CDR3 amino acids: CASTQIEGEPQHF. The CDR3 DNA reads as TGTGCCAGCACCCAGATAGAGGGTGAGCCCCAGCATTTT.

This chain links TRBV12-3 or TRBV12-4 with TRBJ2-7; the D is unclear. Trimming removed 5 bases at V and 2 bases at J, with 7 bases between. CDR3 length equals 12 residues. The CDR3 nucleotides are TGTGCCAGCAGTCGACTGACCTACGAGCAGTACTTC. Translated, it gives CASSRLTYEQYF.

The chain has TRBV19 and TRBJ1-2; tentative D call: TRBD1 (6 bases). The CDR3 runs 14 residues. The V and J ends lost 6 bases and 3 bases respectively, with 14 bases between them. Germline CDR1 reads LNHDA; CDR2 reads SQIVND (reference sequence). The CDR3 DNA reads as TGTGCCAGTAGGGTCGTGGGACATGACTATGGCTACACCTTC. Translation gives CASRVVGHDYGYTF.